The clone carrying this T cell receptor (beta chain) was seen once. Its antigen remains unknown. Clones were read by immunoSEQ multiplex PCR, and TCRdb kept only the in-frame ones, dropping some. In the table there are 130,000 to 150,000 clones, 85% to 95% of which are singletons. These data originate in a study of T cell responses to AZD1222 COVID-19 vaccine. The wider study: Second doses at about 4 or about 12 weeks were pooled. Study-level findings and limits: Once two AZD1222 doses were given, Spike-specific TCR breadth and depth went up. Baseline seropositivity occurred in only a handful of AZD1222 recipients. Possibly, clonal diversity was underestimated; donors were largely white British and included more females.

This CDR3 comprises 13 residues. Deletions cut 0 bases from V and 13 bases from J, with 15 bases between. CDR1 and CDR2 from the germline V gene are SGHVS and FQNEAQ. The receptor was derived from an adult in good health. This sample comprised peripheral blood, obtained on day 0 of AZD1222 vaccination. The chain recombines TRBV7-8 with TRBJ2-5; D not certain. CDR3 sequence reads: CASSLAPRTGMYF. DNA of the CDR3: TGTGCCAGCAGCTTAGCCCCAAGGACCGGCATGTACTTC.